The 14 T cell receptor beta chains reported below all come from one sample, sequenced in a study of beta chain features in type 1 diabetes. The whole isolated RNA underwent reverse transcription, so sequencing captured expressed TCRB transcripts. Sequenced by immunoSEQ multiplex PCR; TCRdb stores in-frame clones only, minus some. This sample carries about 130,000 clones, around 8.7% of them seen once, and the ten largest clones take 0.6% to 0.8%. Sequencing input: central memory CD4+ T cells from blood. The receptors were gathered from a man aged 18 to 29 in good health.

This clone was found a few times. CDR3 region: CASSRRTGTGELFF. The DNA of the CDR3 is TGCGCCAGCAGCAGACGGACAGGCACCGGGGAGCTGTTTTTT. The V call is TRBV5-1, the J call TRBJ2-2; 7 positions match TRBD1. From germline, CDR1 is SGHRS and CDR2 YFSETQ. The J segment lost 4 bases and the V segment lost 4 bases, leaving 4 bases of the junction unmatched. The CDR3 length is 14 residues.

In this sample, this clone turned up a few times. This rearrangement joins TRBV28 to TRBJ2-7; TRBD2 might be the D (6 bases). Germline CDR1 reads MDHEN; CDR2 reads SYDVKM. This CDR3 has 15 residues. The V and J ends lost 5 bases and 4 bases respectively, with 18 bases between them. CDR3 DNA: TGTGCCAGCAGTCTACCAGGGACGGGACTTTACGAGCAGTACTTC. It translates to CASSLPGTGLYEQYF.

The DNA of the CDR3 is TGTGCCAGCTCTAAATCCGGGACAGATGGCTACACCTTC. Translation gives CASSKSGTDGYTF. The rearrangement uses TRBV19 and TRBJ1-2, with 7 bases that match TRBD1. Germline values: CDR1 LNHDA, CDR2 SQIVND (reference sequence). The CDR3 has 13 residues. The junction had 10 bases not matched to a gene; V was cut back by 9 bases and J by 6 bases.

The table lists this clone with many counts. The V and J genes are TRBV5-4 and TRBJ2-3; weak D call: TRBD1 (5 bases). This CDR3 is 15 amino acids long. Trimming left V 4 bases short and J 1 base short, with 13 bases between. Germline CDR1 SGHNT, CDR2 YYREEE (reference sequence). CDR3 loop: CASSPQVPGTDTQYF. The CDR3 region has the DNA TGTGCCAGCAGCCCACAGGTCCCTGGCACAGATACGCAGTATTTT.

Only a few counts were recorded for this clone. The chain combines TRBV7-3 with TRBJ2-7; no firm D call. The CDR3 is 14 residues long. Germline CDR1 reads SGHTA; CDR2 reads FQGTGA. The V end lost 5 bases, the J end lost 0 bases, and 11 bases lay between the germline ends. CDR3 sequence: CASSADSGSYEQYF. The CDR3 DNA sequence: TGTGCCAGCAGCGCAGACTCGGGCTCCTACGAGCAGTACTTC.

This clone was detected a few times. The chain combines TRBV7-6 with TRBJ2-5; no clear D gene. The CDR3 consists of 12 residues. The germline V gene has CDR1 SGHVS and CDR2 FNYEAQ. V lost 5 bases and J lost 3, with 7 bases in between. The CDR3 bases are TGTGCCAGCAGCCCCAGTGAAGAGACCCAGTACTTC. It translates to CASSPSEETQYF.

J is TRBJ2-5 and V is TRBV20-1; D unresolved. The CDR3 consists of 11 residues. Trimming shortened V by 4 bases and J by 0 bases, and 3 bases separated the two germline ends. CDR1 is DFQATT and CDR2 is SNEGSKA in the germline V gene (reference sequence). CDR3 residues: CSATNQETQYF. In nucleotides, the CDR3 is TGCAGTGCTACCAACCAAGAGACCCAGTACTTC.

This clone was counted between two and nine times. The chain carries TRBV29-1 and TRBJ2-5, with TRBD2 matching over 8 bases. This CDR3 is built from 13 residues. The V gene end was trimmed by 7 bases and the J gene end by 5 bases; junction bases not matched to a gene: 9. CDR1 and CDR2 (germline): SQVTM, ANQGSEA. The CDR3 region has the DNA TGCAGCGCCGAGGCGGGGGGCCGGGAGACCCAGTACTTC. It is translated as CSAEAGGRETQYF.

This CDR3 is CASSYWANTEAFF. CDR3 coding DNA: TGTGCCAGCAGTTATTGGGCAAACACTGAAGCTTTCTTT. The gene calls are TRBV6-5 and TRBJ1-1, with D unresolved. The V end lost 3 bases, the J end lost 2 bases, and 7 bases lay between the germline ends. The CDR3 totals 13 residues. Germline lookup yields CDR1 MNHEY and CDR2 SVGAGI.

This clone was found a few times. This sequence joins TRBV5-4 and TRBJ1-6; TRBD1 agrees at 9 bases. V gave up 3 bases and J gave up 7 bases; unmatched junction bases: 5. The CDR3 extends over 15 amino acids. Per germline, CDR1 SGHNT and CDR2 YYREEE (reference sequence). In nucleotides, the CDR3 is TGTGCCAGCAGCTGGGGACAGGGTGGCAATTCACCCCTCCACTTT. Its translation is CASSWGQGGNSPLHF.

The chain combines TRBV30 with TRBJ1-2, with 7 bases fitting TRBD1. Looked up from germline, CDR1 is GTSNPN and CDR2 is SVGIG (reference sequence). The CDR3 spans 12 residues. V lost 5 bases and J lost 4; bases outside the gene matches: 4. This CDR3 is CAWDRQGYGYTF. The CDR3 DNA reads TGTGCCTGGGATAGACAGGGCTATGGCTACACCTTC.

At least ten counts were recorded for this clone. Relative to the germline gene, one junction end is altered; a read error may explain this. CDR3 protein: CASSLDRDTEAFF. CDR3 DNA: TGTGCCAGCAGCCTAGACAGGGACACTGAAGCTTTCTTT. The chain links TRBV11-3 to TRBJ1-1; 7 positions agree with TRBD1. Germline V gene data show CDR1 as SGHNT and CDR2 as YENEEA. This CDR3 has 13 residues.

V usage is TRBV7-8 and J usage is TRBJ2-5; 8 bases align to TRBD1. The V segment lost 5 bases and the J segment 9 bases; nucleotides outside the gene matches: 11. This CDR3 contains 14 residues. Per the germline V gene, CDR1 is SGHVS and CDR2 is FQNEAQ. The CDR3 region has the DNA TGTGCCAGCAGCCCGGACAGGGCTAAGTTAGCCCAGTACTTC. It codes for CASSPDRAKLAQYF.

This clone was seen more than once but under ten times. This rearrangement joins TRBV7-2 to TRBJ2-5; no definite D call. V lost 8 bases and J lost 3, with 10 bases in between. This CDR3 has 12 amino acids. Germline V lookup: CDR1 SGHTA, CDR2 FQGNSA. CDR3 loop: CASRLRKETQYF. CDR3 bases: TGTGCCAGCCGCCTGAGGAAAGAGACCCAGTACTTC.